This paragraph reports one TCR beta chain. Its matching antigen is unknown. These data come from a study of identical twins. Whole-study results and caveats: Cord blood beta clonotypes present at high abundance carried fewer insertions; no such pattern appeared in memory repertoires. The presence of invariant MAIT and iNKT cells could partly confound analyses of zero-insertion sequences.

The CDR3 has 15 amino acids. Unmatched junction bases numbered 6, after V lost 1 base and J lost 6 bases. TCRdb analysed the 5' RACE reads with MiXCR anew, one entry per CDR3 protein. The data contain some 570,000 distinct CDR3 sequences, around 24% of them seen just once; the ten biggest clones take up approximately 0.52%. The same data also contributed to another study, on yellow fever vaccine responses in identical twins. From that report: Each twin's T cell response to the vaccine was reported to look partly convergent and partly personalized.

The gene calls are TRBV12-3 or TRBV12-4 and TRBJ2-1; TRBD2 matches at 7 bases. Material for sequencing was CD4+ T cells sorted from blood. The receptor comes from a woman under 30 in good health. CDR3 protein: CASSLGVGRANEQFF. The CDR3 DNA follows: TGTGCCAGCAGTTTAGGGGTAGGGAGGGCCAATGAGCAGTTCTTC.